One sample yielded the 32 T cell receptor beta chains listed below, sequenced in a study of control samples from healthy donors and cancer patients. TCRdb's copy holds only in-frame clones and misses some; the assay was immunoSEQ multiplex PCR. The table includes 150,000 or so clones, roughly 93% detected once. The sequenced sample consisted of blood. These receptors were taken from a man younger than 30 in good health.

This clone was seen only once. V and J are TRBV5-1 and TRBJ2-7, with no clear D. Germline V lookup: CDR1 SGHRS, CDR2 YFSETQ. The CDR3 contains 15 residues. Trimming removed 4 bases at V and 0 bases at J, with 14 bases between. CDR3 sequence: CASSRPGRSSYEQYF. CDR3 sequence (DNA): TGCGCCAGCAGCCGCCCGGGCCGGAGCTCCTACGAGCAGTACTTC.

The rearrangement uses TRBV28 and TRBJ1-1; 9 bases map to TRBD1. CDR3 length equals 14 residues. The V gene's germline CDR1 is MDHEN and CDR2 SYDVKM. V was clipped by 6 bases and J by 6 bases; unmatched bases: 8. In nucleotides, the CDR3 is TGTGCCAGCAGCCGGGGACAGGGTAGGCCTGAAGCTTTCTTT. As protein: CASSRGQGRPEAFF.

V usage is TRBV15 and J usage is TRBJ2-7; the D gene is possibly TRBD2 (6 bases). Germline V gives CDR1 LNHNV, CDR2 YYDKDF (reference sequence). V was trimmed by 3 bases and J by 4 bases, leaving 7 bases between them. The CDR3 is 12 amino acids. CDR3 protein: CATSREGYEQYF. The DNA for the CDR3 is TGTGCCACCAGCAGGGAGGGGTACGAGCAGTACTTC.

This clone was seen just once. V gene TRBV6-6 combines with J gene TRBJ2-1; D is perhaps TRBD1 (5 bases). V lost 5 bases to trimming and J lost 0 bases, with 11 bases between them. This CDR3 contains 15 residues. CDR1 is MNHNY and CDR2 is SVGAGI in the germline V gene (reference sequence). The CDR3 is CASSDSPSSYNEQFF. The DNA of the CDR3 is TGTGCCAGCAGTGACAGCCCTAGCTCCTACAATGAGCAGTTCTTC.

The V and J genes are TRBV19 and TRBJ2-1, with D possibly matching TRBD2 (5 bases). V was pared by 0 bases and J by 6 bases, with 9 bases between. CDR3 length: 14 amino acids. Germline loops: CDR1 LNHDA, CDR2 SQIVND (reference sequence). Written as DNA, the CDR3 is TGTGCCAGTAGTATAGAAGATGAGGGCAATGAGCAGTTCTTC. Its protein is CASSIEDEGNEQFF.

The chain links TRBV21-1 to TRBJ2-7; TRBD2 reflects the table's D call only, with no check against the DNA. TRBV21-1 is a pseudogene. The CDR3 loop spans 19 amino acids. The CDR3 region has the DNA TGTGCCAGCAGCAAAGGGGCGGCTAGCGGGGCCCCGTCCTCCTACGAGCAGTACTTC. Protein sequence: CASSKGAASGAPSSYEQYF.

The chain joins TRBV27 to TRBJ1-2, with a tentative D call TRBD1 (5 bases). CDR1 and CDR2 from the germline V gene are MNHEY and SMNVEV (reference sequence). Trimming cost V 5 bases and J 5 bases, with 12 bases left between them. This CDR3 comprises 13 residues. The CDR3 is CASSEWGGYGYTF. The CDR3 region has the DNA TGTGCCAGCAGTGAGTGGGGGGGGTATGGCTACACCTTC.

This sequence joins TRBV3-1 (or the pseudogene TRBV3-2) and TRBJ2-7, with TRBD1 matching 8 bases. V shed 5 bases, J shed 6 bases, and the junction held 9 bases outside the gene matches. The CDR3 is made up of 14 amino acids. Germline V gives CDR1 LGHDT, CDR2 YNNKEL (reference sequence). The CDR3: CASSSRDRSGEQYF. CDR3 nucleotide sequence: TGTGCCAGCAGCTCACGGGACAGGTCCGGCGAGCAGTACTTC.

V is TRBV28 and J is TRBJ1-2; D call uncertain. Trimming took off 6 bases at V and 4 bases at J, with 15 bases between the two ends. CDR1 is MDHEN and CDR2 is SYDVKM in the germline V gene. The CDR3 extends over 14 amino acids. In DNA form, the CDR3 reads TGTGCCAGCAGCCGATCGCAGCTCAGCTATGGCTACACCTTC. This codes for CASSRSQLSYGYTF.

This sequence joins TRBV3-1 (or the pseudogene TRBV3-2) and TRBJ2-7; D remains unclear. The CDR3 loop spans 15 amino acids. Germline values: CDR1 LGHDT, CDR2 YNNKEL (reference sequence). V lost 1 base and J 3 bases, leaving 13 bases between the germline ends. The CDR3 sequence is CASSQGTTDIYEQYF. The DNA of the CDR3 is TGTGCCAGCAGCCAAGGGACCACAGATATCTACGAGCAGTACTTC.

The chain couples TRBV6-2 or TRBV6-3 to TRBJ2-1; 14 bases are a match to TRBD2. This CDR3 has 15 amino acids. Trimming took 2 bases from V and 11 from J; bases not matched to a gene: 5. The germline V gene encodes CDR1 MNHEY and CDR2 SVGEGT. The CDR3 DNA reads TGTGCCAGCAGTTACGCGGGACTAGCGGGAGTAAAGCAGTTCTTC. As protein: CASSYAGLAGVKQFF.

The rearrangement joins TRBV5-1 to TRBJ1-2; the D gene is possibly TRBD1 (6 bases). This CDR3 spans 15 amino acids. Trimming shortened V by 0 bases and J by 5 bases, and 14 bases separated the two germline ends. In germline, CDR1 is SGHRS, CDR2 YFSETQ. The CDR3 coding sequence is TGCGCCAGCAGCTTGGATACAGGGTACTCGTATGGCTACACCTTC. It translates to CASSLDTGYSYGYTF.

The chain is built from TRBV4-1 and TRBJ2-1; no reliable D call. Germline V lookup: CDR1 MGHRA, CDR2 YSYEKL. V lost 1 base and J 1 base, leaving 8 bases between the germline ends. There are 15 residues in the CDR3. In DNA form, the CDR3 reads TGCGCCAGCAGCCAAGCTGGCGGTTCCTACAATGAGCAGTTCTTC. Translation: CASSQAGGSYNEQFF.

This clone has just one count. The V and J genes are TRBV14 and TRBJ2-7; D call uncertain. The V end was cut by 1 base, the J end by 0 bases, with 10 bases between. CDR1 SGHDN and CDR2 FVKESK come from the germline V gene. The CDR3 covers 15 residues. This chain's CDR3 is CASSQGLRVSYEQYF. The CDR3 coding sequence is TGTGCCAGCAGCCAAGGCCTAAGAGTCTCCTACGAGCAGTACTTC.

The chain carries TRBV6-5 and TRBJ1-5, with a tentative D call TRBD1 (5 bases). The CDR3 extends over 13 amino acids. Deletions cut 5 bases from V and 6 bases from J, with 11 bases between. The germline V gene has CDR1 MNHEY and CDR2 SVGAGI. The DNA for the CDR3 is TGTGCCAGCAGTCGCCGTAGGGGTCAGCCCCAGCATTTT. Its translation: CASSRRRGQPQHF.

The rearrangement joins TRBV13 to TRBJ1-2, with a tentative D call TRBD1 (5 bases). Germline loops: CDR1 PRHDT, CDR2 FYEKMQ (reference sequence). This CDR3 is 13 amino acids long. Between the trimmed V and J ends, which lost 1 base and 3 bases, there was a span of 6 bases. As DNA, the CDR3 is TGTGCCAGCAGCTTAGTGGGGGACTATGGCTACACCTTC. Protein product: CASSLVGDYGYTF.

This CDR3 reads CASSLDAAGRGNTIYF. The CDR3 DNA follows: TGTGCCAGCAGCTTAGATGCGGCAGGGCGTGGAAACACCATATATTTT. V is TRBV11-2 and J is TRBJ1-3; tentatively, D is TRBD1 (5 bases). Germline V CDR1 and CDR2: SGHAT, FQNNGV. V dropped 0 bases and J dropped 3 bases, with 12 bases sitting between them. This CDR3 has 16 residues.

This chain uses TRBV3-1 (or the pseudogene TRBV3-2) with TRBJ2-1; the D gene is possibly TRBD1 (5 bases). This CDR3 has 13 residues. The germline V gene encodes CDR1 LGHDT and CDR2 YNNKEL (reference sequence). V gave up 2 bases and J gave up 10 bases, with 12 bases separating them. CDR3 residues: CASSQSWTKEQFF. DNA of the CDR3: TGTGCCAGCAGCCAAAGTTGGACAAAGGAGCAGTTCTTC.

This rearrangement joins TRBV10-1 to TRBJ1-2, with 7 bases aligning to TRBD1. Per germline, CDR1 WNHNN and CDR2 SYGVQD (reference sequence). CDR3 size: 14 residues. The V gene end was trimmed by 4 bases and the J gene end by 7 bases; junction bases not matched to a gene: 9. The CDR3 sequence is CASSGQGVGSGYTF. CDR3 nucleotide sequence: TGCGCCAGCAGTGGACAGGGTGTGGGGTCTGGCTACACCTTC.

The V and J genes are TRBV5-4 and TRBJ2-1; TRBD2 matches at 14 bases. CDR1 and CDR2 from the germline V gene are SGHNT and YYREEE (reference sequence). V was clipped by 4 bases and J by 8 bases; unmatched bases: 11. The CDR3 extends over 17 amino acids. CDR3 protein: CASSTTSGRALYYEQFF. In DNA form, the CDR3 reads TGTGCCAGCAGCACGACTAGCGGGAGGGCCCTCTATTATGAGCAGTTCTTC.

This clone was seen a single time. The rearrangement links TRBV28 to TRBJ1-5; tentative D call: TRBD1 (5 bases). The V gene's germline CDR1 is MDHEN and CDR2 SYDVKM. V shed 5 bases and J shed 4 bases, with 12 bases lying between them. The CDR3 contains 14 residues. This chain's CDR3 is CASSQQVGNQPQHF. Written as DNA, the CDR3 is TGTGCCAGCAGTCAACAGGTTGGTAATCAGCCCCAGCATTTT.

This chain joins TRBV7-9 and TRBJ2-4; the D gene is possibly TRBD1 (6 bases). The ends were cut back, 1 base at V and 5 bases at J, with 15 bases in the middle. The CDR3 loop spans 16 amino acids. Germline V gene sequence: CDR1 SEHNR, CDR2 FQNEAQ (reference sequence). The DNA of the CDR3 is TGTGCCAGCAGCTTAGTGGCGATAGAGGGGGAAAACATTCAGTACTTC. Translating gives CASSLVAIEGENIQYF.

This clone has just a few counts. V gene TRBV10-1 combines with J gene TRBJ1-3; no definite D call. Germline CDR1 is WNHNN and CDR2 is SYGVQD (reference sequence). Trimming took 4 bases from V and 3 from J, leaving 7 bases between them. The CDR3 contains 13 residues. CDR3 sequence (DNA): TGCGCCAGCAGTGCTGCCAATGGAAACACCATATATTTT. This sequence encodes CASSAANGNTIYF.

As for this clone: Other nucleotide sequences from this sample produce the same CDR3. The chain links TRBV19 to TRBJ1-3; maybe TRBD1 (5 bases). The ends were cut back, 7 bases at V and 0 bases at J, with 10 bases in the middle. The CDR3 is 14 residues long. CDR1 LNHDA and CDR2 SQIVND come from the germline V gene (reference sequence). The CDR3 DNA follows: TGTGCCAGTAAGGCAGGGTCCTCTGGAAACACCATATATTTT. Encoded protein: CASKAGSSGNTIYF.

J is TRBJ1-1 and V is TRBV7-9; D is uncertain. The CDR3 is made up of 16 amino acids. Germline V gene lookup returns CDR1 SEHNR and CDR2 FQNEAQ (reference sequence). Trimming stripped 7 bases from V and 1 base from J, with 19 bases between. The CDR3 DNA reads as TGTGCCAGCACCCTCGTCGGTAGTTGGGAGAACACTGAAGCTTTCTTT. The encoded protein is CASTLVGSWENTEAFF.

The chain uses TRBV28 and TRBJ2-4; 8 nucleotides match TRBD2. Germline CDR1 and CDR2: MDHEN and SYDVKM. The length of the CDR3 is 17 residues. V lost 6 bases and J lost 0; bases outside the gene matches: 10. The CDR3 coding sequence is TGTGCCAGCAGAACCGGGACTAGGGGCCTAGCCAAAAACATTCAGTACTTC. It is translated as CASRTGTRGLAKNIQYF.

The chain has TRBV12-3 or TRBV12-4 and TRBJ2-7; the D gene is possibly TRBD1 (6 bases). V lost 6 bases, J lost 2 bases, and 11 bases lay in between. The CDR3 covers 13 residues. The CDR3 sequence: CASRPTGTYEQYF. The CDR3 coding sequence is TGTGCCAGCAGGCCGACAGGAACCTACGAGCAGTACTTC.

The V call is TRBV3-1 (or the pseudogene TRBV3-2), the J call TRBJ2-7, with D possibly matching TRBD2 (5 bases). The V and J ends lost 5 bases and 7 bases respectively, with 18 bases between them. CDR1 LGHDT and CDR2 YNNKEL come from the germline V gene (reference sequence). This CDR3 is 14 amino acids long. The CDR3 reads CASSYMDSGEEQYF. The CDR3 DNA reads TGTGCCAGCAGCTACATGGACTCTGGGGAGGAGCAGTACTTC.

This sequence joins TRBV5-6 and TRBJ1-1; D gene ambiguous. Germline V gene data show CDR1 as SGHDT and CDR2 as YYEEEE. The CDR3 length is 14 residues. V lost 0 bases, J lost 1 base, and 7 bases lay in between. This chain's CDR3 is CASSLVQWNTEAFF. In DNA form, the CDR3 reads TGTGCCAGCAGCTTGGTGCAGTGGAACACTGAAGCTTTCTTT.

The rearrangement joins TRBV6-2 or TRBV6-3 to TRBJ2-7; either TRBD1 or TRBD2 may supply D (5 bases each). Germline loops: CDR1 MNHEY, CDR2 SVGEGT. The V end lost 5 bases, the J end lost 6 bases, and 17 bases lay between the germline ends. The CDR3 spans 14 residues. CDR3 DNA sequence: TGTGCCAGCAGTCCCGGGTCCGGGGCCTCCGAGCAGTACTTC. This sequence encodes CASSPGSGASEQYF.

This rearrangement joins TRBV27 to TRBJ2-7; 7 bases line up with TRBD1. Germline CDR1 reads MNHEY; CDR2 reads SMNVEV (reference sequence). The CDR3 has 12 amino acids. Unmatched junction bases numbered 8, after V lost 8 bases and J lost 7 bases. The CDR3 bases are TGTGCCAGCGGAACAGGGGTCGGAGAGCAGTACTTC. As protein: CASGTGVGEQYF.

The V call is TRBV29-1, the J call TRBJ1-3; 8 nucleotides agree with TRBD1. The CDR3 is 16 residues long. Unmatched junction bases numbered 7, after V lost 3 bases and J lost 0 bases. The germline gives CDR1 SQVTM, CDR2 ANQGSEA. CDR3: CSVDGKDRDSGNTIYF. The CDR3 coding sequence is TGCAGCGTTGATGGCAAGGACAGGGACTCTGGAAACACCATATATTTT.